This T cell receptor beta chain was sequenced during a study of cytomegalovirus exposure and HLA in healthy donors. The study's findings and limits: Exclusion applied to some V segments, including TRBV6-2 and TRBV6-3, as they were indistinguishable.

13 Jbeta primers and 60 Vbeta primers were used for the PCR. Measured with immunoSEQ multiplex PCR; TCRdb has only the in-frame clones, and not every one. The data show approximately 200,000 clones, less than 85% seen once. Germline assignment: CDR1 MGHRA and CDR2 YSYEKL. There are 16 residues in the CDR3. After removal of 1 base from V and 7 bases from J, the junction contained 7 bases not matched to a gene. About this clone itself: Its antigen remains unknown.

The sample consisted of PBMCs. The clonotype was recovered from a girl aged 10 to 17 in good health and CMV-seropositive. The V gene is TRBV4-1, the J gene TRBJ1-6; 7 positions match TRBD1. This CDR3 is CASSQAQGGPNSPLHF. The CDR3 nucleotides read TGCGCCAGCAGCCAAGCGCAGGGGGGCCCAAATTCACCCCTCCACTTT.